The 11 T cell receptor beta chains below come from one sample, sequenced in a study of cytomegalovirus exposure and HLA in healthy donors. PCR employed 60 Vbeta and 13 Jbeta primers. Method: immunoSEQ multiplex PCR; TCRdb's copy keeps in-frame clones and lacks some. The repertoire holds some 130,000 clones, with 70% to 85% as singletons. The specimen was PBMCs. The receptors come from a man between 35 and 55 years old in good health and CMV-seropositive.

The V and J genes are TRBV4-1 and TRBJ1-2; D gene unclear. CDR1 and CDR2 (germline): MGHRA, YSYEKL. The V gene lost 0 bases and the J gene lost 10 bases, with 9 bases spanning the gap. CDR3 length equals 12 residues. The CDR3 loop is CASSQEVADYTF. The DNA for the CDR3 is TGCGCCAGCAGCCAAGAGGTAGCAGACTACACCTTC.

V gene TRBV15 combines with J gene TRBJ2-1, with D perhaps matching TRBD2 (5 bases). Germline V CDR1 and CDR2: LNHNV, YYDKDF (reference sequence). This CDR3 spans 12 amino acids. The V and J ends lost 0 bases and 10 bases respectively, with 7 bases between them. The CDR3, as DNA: TGTGCCACCAGCAGAGATTCGGGGGAGCAGTTCTTC. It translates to CATSRDSGEQFF.

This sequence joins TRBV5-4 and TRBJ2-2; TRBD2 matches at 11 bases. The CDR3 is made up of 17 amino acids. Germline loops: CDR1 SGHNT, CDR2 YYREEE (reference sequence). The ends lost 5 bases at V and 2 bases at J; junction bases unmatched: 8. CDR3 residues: CASRVPGTSGNTGELFF. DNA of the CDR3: TGTGCCAGCAGGGTACCTGGGACTAGCGGTAACACCGGGGAGCTGTTTTTT.

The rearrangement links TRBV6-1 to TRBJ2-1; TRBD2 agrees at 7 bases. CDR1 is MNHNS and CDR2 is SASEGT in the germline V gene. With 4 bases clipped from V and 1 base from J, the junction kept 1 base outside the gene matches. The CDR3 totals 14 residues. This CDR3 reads CASSGTSSYNEQFF. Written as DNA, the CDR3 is TGTGCCAGCAGTGGGACTAGTTCCTACAATGAGCAGTTCTTC.

In nucleotides, the CDR3 is TGTGCCAGCAGGCTCGGGACAGGGTGGGGCGAGACCCAGTACTTC. Protein: CASRLGTGWGETQYF. The chain carries TRBV27 and TRBJ2-5; 9 bases are a match to TRBD1. V shed 6 bases and J 5 bases; nucleotides not matched to a gene: 10. The germline V gene has CDR1 MNHEY and CDR2 SMNVEV (reference sequence). The length of the CDR3 is 15 residues.

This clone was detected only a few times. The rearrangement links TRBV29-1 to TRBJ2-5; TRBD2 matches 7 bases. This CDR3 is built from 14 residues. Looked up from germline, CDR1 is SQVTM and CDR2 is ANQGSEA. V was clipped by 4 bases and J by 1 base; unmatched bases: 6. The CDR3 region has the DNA TGCAGCGTTGGGCTAGCGGCGATCCAAGAGACCCAGTACTTC. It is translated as CSVGLAAIQETQYF.

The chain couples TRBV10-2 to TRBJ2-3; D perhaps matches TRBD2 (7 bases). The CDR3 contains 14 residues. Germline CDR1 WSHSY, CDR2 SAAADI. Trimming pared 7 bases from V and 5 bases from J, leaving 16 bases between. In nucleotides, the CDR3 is TGCGCCAGCATTTACGAGGGAGGGGGAGATACGCAGTATTTT. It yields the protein CASIYEGGGDTQYF.

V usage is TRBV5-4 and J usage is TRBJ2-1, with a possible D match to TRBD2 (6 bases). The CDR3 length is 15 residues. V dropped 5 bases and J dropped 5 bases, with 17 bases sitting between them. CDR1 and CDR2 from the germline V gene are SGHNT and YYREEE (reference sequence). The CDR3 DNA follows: TGTGCCAGCAGTCTCTCGGTCGGGAGACACAATGAGCAGTTCTTC. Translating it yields CASSLSVGRHNEQFF.

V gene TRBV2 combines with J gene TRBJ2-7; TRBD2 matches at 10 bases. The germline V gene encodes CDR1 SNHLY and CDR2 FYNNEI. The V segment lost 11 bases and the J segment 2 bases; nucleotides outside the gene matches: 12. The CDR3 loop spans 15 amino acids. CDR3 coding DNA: TGTGCCGGATCGCCCGGGACTAGCGAGCCCTACGAGCAGTACTTC. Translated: CAGSPGTSEPYEQYF.

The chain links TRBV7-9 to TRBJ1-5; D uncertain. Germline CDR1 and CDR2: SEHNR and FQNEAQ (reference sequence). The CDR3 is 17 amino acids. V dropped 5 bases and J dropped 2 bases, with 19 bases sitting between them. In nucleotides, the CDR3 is TGTGCCAGCAGCCCATGGGTGGTGGGCCCTGGCAATCAGCCCCAGCATTTT. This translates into CASSPWVVGPGNQPQHF.

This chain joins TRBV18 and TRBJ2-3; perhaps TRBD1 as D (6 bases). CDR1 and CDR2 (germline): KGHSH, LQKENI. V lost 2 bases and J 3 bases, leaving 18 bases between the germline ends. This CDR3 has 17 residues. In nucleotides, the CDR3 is TGTGCCAGCTCACCATTGGGCCAGGGGTGGCAGACAGATACGCAGTATTTT. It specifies CASSPLGQGWQTDTQYF.